This T cell receptor (beta chain) emerged from a study of post-analysis software for immune sequencing data. Study-wide results and caveats: Controls had lower frequencies than patients of roughly five TRBV segments, which included TRBV5-6, TRBV5-1 and TRBV20-1.

TCR beta cDNA libraries included unique molecular identifiers. TCRdb redid the calling of the PCR reads with MiXCR, one entry per CDR3 protein. The sample shows approximately 570,000 distinct CDR3 sequences, around 44% of them seen only once. Germline CDR1 reads SQVTM; CDR2 reads ANQGSEA. The CDR3 extends over 15 amino acids. Trimming at V came to 0 bases and at J to 4 bases, leaving 6 bases not matched to a gene. Points on this clonotype: Antigen: not known.

This receptor was obtained from a girl aged 5-17 years with multiple sclerosis. The sample consisted of blood. The chain couples TRBV29-1 to TRBJ2-3; 8 bases align to TRBD2. This chain's CDR3 is CSVEEPREAPDTQYF. The DNA for the CDR3 is TGCAGCGTTGAAGAACCGCGGGAGGCCCCAGATACGCAGTATTTT.